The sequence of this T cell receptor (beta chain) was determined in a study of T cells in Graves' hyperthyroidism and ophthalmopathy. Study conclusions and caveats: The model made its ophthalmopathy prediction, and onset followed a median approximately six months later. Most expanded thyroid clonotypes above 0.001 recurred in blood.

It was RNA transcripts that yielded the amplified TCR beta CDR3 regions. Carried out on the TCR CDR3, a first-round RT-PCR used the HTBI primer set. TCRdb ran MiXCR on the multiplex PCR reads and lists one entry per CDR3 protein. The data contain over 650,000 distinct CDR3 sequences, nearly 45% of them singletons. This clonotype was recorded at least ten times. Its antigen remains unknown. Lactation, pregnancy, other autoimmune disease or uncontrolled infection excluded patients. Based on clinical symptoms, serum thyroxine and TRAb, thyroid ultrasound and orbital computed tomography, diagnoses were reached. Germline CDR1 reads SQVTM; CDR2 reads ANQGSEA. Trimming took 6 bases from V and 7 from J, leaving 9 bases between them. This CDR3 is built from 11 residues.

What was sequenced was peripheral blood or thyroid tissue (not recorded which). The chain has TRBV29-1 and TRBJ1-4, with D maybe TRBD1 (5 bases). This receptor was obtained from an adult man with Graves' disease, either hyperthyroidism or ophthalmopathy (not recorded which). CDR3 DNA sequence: TGCAGCGTGGGGGTGGCTGAAAAACTGTTTTTT. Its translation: CSVGVAEKLFF.